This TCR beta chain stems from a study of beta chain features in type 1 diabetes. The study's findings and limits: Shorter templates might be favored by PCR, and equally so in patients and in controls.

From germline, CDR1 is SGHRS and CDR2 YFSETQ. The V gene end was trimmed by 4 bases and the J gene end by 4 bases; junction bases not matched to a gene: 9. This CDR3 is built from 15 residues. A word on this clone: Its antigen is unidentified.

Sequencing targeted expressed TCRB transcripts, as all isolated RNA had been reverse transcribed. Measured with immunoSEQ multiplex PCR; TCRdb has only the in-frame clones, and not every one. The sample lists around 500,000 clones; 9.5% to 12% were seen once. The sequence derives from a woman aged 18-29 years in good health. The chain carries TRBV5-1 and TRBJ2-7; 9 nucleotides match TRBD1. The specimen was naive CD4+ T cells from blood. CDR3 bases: TGCGCCAGCAGCACTGATGCGGGACAGGGATACGAGCAGTACTTC. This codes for CASSTDAGQGYEQYF.